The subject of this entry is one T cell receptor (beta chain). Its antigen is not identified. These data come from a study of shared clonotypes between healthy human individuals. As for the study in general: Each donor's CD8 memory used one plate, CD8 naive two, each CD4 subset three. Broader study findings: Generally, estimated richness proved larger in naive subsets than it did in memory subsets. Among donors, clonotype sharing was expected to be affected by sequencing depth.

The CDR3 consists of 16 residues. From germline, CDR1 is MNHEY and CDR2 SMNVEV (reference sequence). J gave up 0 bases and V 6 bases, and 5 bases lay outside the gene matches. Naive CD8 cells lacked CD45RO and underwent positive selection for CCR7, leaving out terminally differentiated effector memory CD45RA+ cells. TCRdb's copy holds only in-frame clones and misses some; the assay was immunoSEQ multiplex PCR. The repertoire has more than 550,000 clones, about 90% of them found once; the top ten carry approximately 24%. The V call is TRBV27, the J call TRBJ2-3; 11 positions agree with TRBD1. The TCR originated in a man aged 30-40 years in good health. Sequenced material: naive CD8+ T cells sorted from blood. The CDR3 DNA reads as TGTGCCAGCAGAAGGGACAGGGGGGAAAGCACAGATACGCAGTATTTT. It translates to CASRRDRGESTDTQYF.